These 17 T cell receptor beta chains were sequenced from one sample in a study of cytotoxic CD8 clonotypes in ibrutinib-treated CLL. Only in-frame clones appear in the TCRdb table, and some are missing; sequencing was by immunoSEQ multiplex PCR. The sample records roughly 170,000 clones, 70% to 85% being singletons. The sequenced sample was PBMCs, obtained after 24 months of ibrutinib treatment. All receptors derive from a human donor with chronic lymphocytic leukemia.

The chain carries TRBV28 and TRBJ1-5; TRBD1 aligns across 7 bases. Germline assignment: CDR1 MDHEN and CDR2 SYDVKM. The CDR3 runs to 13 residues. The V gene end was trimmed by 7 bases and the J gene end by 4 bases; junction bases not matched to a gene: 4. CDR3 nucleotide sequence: TGTGCCAGCATCTACAGGGGTAATCAGCCCCAGCATTTT. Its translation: CASIYRGNQPQHF.

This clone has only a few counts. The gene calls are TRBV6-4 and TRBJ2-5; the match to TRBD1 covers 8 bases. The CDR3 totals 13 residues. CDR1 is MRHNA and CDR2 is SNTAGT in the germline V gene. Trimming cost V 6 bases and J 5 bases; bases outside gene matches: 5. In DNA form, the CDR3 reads TGTGCCAGCAGCCTAAGACAGGGGGAGACCCAGTACTTC. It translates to CASSLRQGETQYF.

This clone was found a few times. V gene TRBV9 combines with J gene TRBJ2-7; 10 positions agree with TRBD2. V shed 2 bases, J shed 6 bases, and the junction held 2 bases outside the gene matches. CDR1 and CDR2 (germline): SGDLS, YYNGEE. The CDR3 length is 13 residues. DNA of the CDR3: TGTGCCAGCAGCGTGGGACTAGCGCGCGAGCAGTACTTC. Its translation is CASSVGLAREQYF.

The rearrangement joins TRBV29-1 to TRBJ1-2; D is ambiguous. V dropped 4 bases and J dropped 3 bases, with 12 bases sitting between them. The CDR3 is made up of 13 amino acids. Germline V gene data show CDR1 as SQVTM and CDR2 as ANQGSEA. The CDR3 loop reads CSVGHGAYYGYTF. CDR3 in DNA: TGCAGCGTTGGGCACGGCGCCTACTATGGCTACACCTTC.

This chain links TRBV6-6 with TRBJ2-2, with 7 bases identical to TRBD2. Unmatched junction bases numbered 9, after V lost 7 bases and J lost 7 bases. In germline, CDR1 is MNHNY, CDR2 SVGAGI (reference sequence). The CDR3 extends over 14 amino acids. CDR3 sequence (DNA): TGTGCCAGCACCATGGGGGGGAGAGGCGGGGAGCTGTTTTTT. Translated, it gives CASTMGGRGGELFF.

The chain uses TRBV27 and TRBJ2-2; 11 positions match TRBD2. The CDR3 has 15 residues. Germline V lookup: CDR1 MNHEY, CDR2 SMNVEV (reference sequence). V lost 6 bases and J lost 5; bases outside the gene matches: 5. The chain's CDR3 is CASREGLAETGELFF. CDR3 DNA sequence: TGTGCCAGCAGGGAGGGACTAGCGGAAACCGGGGAGCTGTTTTTT.

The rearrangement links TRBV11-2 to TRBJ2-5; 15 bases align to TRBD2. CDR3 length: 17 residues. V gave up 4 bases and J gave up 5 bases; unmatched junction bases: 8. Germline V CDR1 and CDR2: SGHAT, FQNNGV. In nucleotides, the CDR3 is TGTGCCAGCAGCTCTAGATTAGGGACTAGCGGGAGGGAGACCCAGTACTTC. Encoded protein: CASSSRLGTSGRETQYF. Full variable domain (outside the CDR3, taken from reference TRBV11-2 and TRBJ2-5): EAGVAQSPRYKIIEKRQSVAFWCNPISGHATLYWYQQILGQGPKLLIQFQNNGVVDDSQLPKDRFSAERLKGVDSTLKIQPAKLEDSAVYLCASSSRLGTSGRETQYFGPGTRLLVL.

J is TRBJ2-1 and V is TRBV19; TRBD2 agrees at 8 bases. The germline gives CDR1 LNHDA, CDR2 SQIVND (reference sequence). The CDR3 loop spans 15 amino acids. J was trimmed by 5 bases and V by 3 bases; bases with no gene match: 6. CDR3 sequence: CASSILAGIHNEQFF. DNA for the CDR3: TGTGCCAGTAGTATTTTAGCGGGAATCCACAATGAGCAGTTCTTC.

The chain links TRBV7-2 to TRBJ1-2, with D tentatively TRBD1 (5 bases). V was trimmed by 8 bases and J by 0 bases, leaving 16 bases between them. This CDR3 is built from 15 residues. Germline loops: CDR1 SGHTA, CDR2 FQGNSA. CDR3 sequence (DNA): TGTGCCAGCGCCGAAGGGCAGGGACCTAACTATGGCTACACCTTC. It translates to CASAEGQGPNYGYTF.

The CDR3 coding sequence is TGCACCAGCAGCCAACAGTGGCCCCCACGGGGGTGCGGGAATCAGCCCCAGCATTTT. This codes for CTSSQQWPPRGCGNQPQHF. J is TRBJ1-5 and V is TRBV1. TRBV1 is a recognized pseudogene. The CDR3 is 19 residues long.

CDR3 in amino acids: CASSQDWGVKLFF. In DNA, the CDR3 is TGCGCCAGCAGCCAAGATTGGGGGGTAAAACTGTTTTTT. V gene TRBV4-3 combines with J gene TRBJ1-4; D may be TRBD1 (5 bases). Germline V CDR1 and CDR2: LGHNA, YSLEER. The V end was cut by 0 bases, the J end by 10 bases, with 9 bases between. The CDR3 is made up of 13 amino acids.

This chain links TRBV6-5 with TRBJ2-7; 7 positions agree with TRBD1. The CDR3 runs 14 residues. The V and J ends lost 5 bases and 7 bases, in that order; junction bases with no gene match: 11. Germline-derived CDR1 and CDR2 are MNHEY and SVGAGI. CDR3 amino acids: CASSIGGTGVEQYF. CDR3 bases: TGTGCCAGCAGTATTGGGGGCACAGGGGTTGAGCAGTACTTC.

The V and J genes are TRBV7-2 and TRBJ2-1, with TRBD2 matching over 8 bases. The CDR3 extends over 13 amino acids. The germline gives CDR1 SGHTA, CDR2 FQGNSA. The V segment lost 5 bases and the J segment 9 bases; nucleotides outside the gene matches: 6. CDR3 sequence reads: CASSVSGKGEQFF. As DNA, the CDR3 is TGTGCCAGCAGCGTTAGCGGGAAGGGTGAGCAGTTCTTC.

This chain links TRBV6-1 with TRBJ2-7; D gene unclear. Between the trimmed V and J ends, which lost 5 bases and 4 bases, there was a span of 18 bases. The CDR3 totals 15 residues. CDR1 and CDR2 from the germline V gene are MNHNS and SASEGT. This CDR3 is CASSRQVGQGYEQYF. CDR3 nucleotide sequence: TGTGCCAGCAGTCGGCAGGTCGGCCAAGGGTACGAGCAGTACTTC.

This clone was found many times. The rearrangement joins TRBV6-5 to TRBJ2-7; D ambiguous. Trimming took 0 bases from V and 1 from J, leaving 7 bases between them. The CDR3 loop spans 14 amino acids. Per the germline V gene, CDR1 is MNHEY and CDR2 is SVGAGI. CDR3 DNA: TGTGCCAGCAGTTACTCGTCTGGATCCTACGAGCAGTACTTC. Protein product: CASSYSSGSYEQYF.

The CDR3 sequence: CASSQQGERRYEQYF. CDR3 DNA: TGTGCCAGTAGTCAACAGGGTGAGCGTCGGTACGAGCAGTACTTC. The chain has TRBV19 and TRBJ2-7, with a possible D match to TRBD1 (6 bases). The CDR3 extends over 15 amino acids. Germline V CDR1 and CDR2: LNHDA, SQIVND (reference sequence). V lost 5 bases, J lost 4 bases, and 18 bases lay in between.

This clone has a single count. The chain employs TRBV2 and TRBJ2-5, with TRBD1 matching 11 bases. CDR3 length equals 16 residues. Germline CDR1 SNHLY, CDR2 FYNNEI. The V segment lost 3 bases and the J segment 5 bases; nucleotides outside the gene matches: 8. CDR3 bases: TGTGCCAGCAGTGATCCCGGACAGGGGGCAGGGGAGACCCAGTACTTC. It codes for CASSDPGQGAGETQYF.